These T cell receptor beta chains were read from a single sample in a study of T-cell reconstitution after alpha-beta-depleted transplantation in children. TCRdb processed the PCR reads anew with MiXCR; each CDR3 protein has one entry. The sample comprises a few hundred thousand distinct CDR3 sequences, about 14% of which are singletons, and about 4% rests with the top ten. Sequencing used PBMCs, obtained from the stem cell graft. These receptors were taken from a human donor who donated a stem cell graft to a child with Fanconi anemia. The CDR3 runs from the conserved cysteine through the conserved F or W. Fields, in order: J gene, V gene, D gene, clone size, CDR3 protein, CDR3 DNA. The D gene is left open where the match is weak. A clone size is listed for some rows: how often the clone was seen (once, few, many), or a class if it is expanded.

J: TRBJ1-1; V: TRBV5-1; D: NA; size: few; CDR3: CASAGQNTEAFF; DNA: TGCGCCAGCGCGGGACAGAACACTGAAGCTTTCTTT
J: TRBJ1-1; V: TRBV20-1; D: NA; size: NA; CDR3: CSADRVGNTEAFF; DNA: TGCAGTGCTGATCGGGTTGGGAACACTGAAGCTTTCTTT
J: TRBJ2-3; V: TRBV12-3/TRBV12-4; D: NA; size: many; CDR3: CASSFNSVGHDTDTQYF; DNA: TGTGCCAGCAGTTTTAATTCAGTGGGACATGACACAGATACGCAGTATTTT
J: TRBJ2-2; V: TRBV4-2; D: NA; size: few; CDR3: CASSLQTQITGELFF; DNA: TGTGCCAGCAGCCTCCAGACACAGATCACCGGGGAGCTGTTTTTT
J: TRBJ1-6; V: TRBV20-1; D: NA; size: few; CDR3: CSATWTSPGSPLHF; DNA: TGCAGTGCTACTTGGACATCCCCCGGGTCACCCCTCCACTTT
J: TRBJ2-6; V: TRBV6-2/TRBV6-3; D: TRBD1; size: NA; CDR3: CASTYRGLSGANVLTF; DNA: TGTGCCAGCACTTACAGGGGGCTCTCTGGGGCCAACGTCCTGACTTTC
J: TRBJ2-3; V: TRBV11-2; D: NA; size: once; CDR3: CASSLVVGSDTQYF; DNA: TGTGCCAGCAGCTTAGTCGTAGGGAGCGATACGCAGTATTTT
J: TRBJ2-6; V: TRBV20-1; D: NA; size: NA; CDR3: CSASRDSSSGANVLTF; DNA: TGCAGTGCTTCCCGGGACTCCAGCTCTGGGGCCAACGTCCTGACTTTC
J: TRBJ2-3; V: TRBV20-1; D: TRBD1; size: many; CDR3: CRPGQGVSDTQYF; DNA: TGCAGACCGGGACAGGGGGTCTCAGATACGCAGTATTTT
J: TRBJ1-1; V: TRBV29-1; D: NA; size: few; CDR3: CSVRGAKSTEAFF; DNA: TGCAGCGTCCGGGGGGCGAAGAGCACTGAAGCTTTCTTT
J: TRBJ2-7; V: TRBV12-3/TRBV12-4; D: TRBD1; size: many; CDR3: CASNRGQGNSEQYF; DNA: TGTGCCAGCAACCGTGGACAGGGAAATTCCGAGCAGTACTTC
J: TRBJ1-1; V: TRBV6-5; D: NA; size: NA; CDR3: CASSYFTANTEAFF; DNA: TGTGCCAGCAGTTATTTCACAGCGAACACTGAAGCTTTCTTT
J: TRBJ2-1; V: TRBV6-5; D: TRBD1; size: many; CDR3: CASSPRDRENEQFF; DNA: TGTGCCAGCAGTCCTCGGGACAGGGAGAATGAGCAGTTCTTC
J: TRBJ1-2; V: TRBV5-8; D: NA; size: few; CDR3: CASGLGELNYGYTF; DNA: TGTGCCAGCGGTCTTGGAGAACTAAACTATGGCTACACCTTC
J: TRBJ2-7; V: TRBV7-9; D: NA; size: few; CDR3: CASSSDENSYEQYF; DNA: TGTGCCAGCAGCTCGGACGAGAACTCCTACGAGCAGTACTTC
J: TRBJ2-2; V: TRBV7-2; D: NA; size: many; CDR3: CASPRMSTGELFF; DNA: TGTGCCAGCCCAAGGATGAGCACCGGGGAGCTGTTTTTT
J: TRBJ2-3; V: TRBV7-2; D: NA; size: few; CDR3: CASSSGKSGLTDTQYF; DNA: TGTGCCAGCAGCTCGGGGAAGAGCGGCCTCACAGATACGCAGTATTTT
J: TRBJ1-1; V: TRBV7-2; D: TRBD1; size: NA; CDR3: CASSLTRDSTEAFF; DNA: TGTGCCAGCAGCTTAACCCGGGACAGCACTGAAGCTTTCTTT
J: TRBJ1-4; V: TRBV5-1; D: NA; size: few; CDR3: CASSSGVRNEKLFF; DNA: TGCGCCAGCAGCTCCGGGGTTCGTAATGAAAAACTGTTTTTT
J: TRBJ2-1; V: TRBV15; D: TRBD2; size: many; CDR3: CATSRLAGVSNEQFF; DNA: TGTGCCACCAGCCGACTAGCGGGGGTCAGCAATGAGCAGTTCTTC
J: TRBJ2-3; V: TRBV12-3/TRBV12-4; D: TRBD2; size: few; CDR3: CASSIRTSGEGDTQYF; DNA: TGTGCCAGCAGCATTCGGACTAGCGGGGAAGGAGATACGCAGTATTTT
J: TRBJ2-1; V: TRBV7-2; D: NA; size: NA; CDR3: CASSLAWGNEQFF; DNA: TGTGCCAGCAGCTTAGCGTGGGGAAATGAGCAGTTCTTC
J: TRBJ1-1; V: TRBV5-1; D: NA; size: NA; CDR3: CASSPQGWGTEAFF; DNA: TGCGCCAGCAGCCCACAGGGATGGGGCACTGAAGCTTTCTTT
J: TRBJ2-5; V: TRBV9; D: NA; size: many; CDR3: CASSGGGPDDQYF; DNA: TGTGCCAGCAGCGGCGGCGGGCCTGACGACCAGTACTTC
J: TRBJ2-5; V: TRBV5-6; D: NA; size: few; CDR3: CASNQDRYSQETQYF; DNA: TGTGCCAGCAACCAGGACCGGTATTCTCAAGAGACCCAGTACTTC
J: TRBJ1-1; V: TRBV12-3/TRBV12-4; D: NA; size: NA; CDR3: CASSLRQIQMNTEAFF; DNA: TGTGCCAGCAGTTTAAGACAGATACAAATGAACACTGAAGCTTTCTTT
J: TRBJ2-3; V: TRBV12-3/TRBV12-4; D: NA; size: many; CDR3: CASSHGTTDTQYF; DNA: TGTGCCAGCAGCCACGGGACGACAGATACGCAGTATTTT
J: TRBJ2-1; V: TRBV5-6; D: NA; size: many; CDR3: CASTLGGNEQFF; DNA: TGTGCCAGCACCTTAGGGGGCAATGAGCAGTTCTTC
J: TRBJ1-1; V: TRBV2; D: NA; size: few; CDR3: CASSGRTVNTEAFF; DNA: TGTGCCAGCAGTGGACGGACAGTGAACACTGAAGCTTTCTTT
J: TRBJ2-1; V: TRBV12-3/TRBV12-4; D: TRBD2; size: many; CDR3: CASTLTSGGAGDEQFF; DNA: TGTGCCAGCACCCTGACTAGCGGGGGGGCCGGGGATGAGCAGTTCTTC
J: TRBJ2-2; V: TRBV20-1; D: NA; size: few; CDR3: CSAREGARNTGELFF; DNA: TGCAGTGCTAGAGAGGGGGCCCGCAACACCGGGGAGCTGTTTTTT
J: TRBJ1-3; V: TRBV18; D: NA; size: few; CDR3: CASSPSVGFGNTIYF; DNA: TGTGCCAGCTCACCATCAGTGGGTTTTGGAAACACCATATATTTT
J: TRBJ2-2; V: TRBV4-2; D: TRBD2; size: many; CDR3: CASSQDRETSVNGELFF; DNA: TGTGCCAGCAGCCAAGATAGGGAGACTAGCGTAAACGGGGAGCTGTTTTTT
J: TRBJ2-2; V: TRBV27; D: NA; size: NA; CDR3: CASSRVRSDGELFF; DNA: TGTGCCAGCAGCCGCGTTAGGTCTGACGGGGAGCTGTTTTTT
J: TRBJ1-1; V: TRBV12-3/TRBV12-4; D: NA; size: NA; CDR3: CASSLSLGAGTEAFF; DNA: TGTGCCAGCAGTTTAAGCCTTGGGGCGGGCACTGAAGCTTTCTTT
J: TRBJ1-3; V: TRBV5-1; D: NA; size: few; CDR3: CASKDTASGNTIYF; DNA: TGCGCCAGCAAGGATACAGCCTCTGGAAACACCATATATTTT
J: TRBJ2-5; V: TRBV19; D: TRBD1; size: few; CDR3: CASSTTGLGDETQYF; DNA: TGTGCCAGTAGCACGACAGGGTTGGGGGACGAGACCCAGTACTTC
J: TRBJ2-5; V: TRBV21-1; D: NA; size: NA; CDR3: CASSKRVASGGSYQDTQYF; DNA: TGTGCCAGCAGCAAAAGGGTGGCTAGCGGGGGTTCGTACCAAGACACCCAGTACTTC
J: TRBJ1-5; V: TRBV12-3/TRBV12-4; D: NA; size: NA; CDR3: CASSSREVHSNQPQHF; DNA: TGTGCCAGCAGTTCGCGAGAAGTCCATAGCAATCAGCCCCAGCATTTT
J: TRBJ2-2; V: TRBV5-4; D: TRBD1; size: few; CDR3: CASSPGQSANTGELFF; DNA: TGTGCCAGCAGCCCGGGACAGTCCGCGAACACCGGGGAGCTGTTTTTT
J: TRBJ2-1; V: TRBV7-9; D: NA; size: NA; CDR3: CASSSSGELYNEQFF; DNA: TGTGCCAGCAGCTCTTCAGGAGAACTCTACAATGAGCAGTTCTTC
J: TRBJ2-2; V: TRBV20-1; D: NA; size: NA; CDR3: CSAAGLNTGELFF; DNA: TGCAGTGCTGCCGGGCTGAACACCGGGGAGCTGTTTTTT
J: TRBJ1-3; V: TRBV7-4; D: TRBD1; size: NA; CDR3: CASSPRTGRVGNTIYF; DNA: TGTGCCAGCAGCCCCAGGACAGGGAGGGTTGGAAACACCATATATTTT
J: TRBJ1-6; V: TRBV6-5; D: NA; size: NA; CDR3: CASSYEYRDNSPLHF; DNA: TGTGCCAGCAGTTACGAGTACAGAGATAATTCACCCCTCCACTTT
J: TRBJ1-1; V: TRBV20-1; D: TRBD1; size: NA; CDR3: CSARGGTDFRAFF; DNA: TGCAGTGCTAGGGGAGGGACAGATTTTCGAGCTTTCTTT